Each of the 31 T cell receptor beta chains below was sequenced from the same sample in a study of identical twins. TCRdb re-called the 5' RACE reads through MiXCR, storing one row per CDR3 protein. Among 200,000 to 250,000 distinct CDR3 sequences listed, 5.5% to 8% were seen once. This sample also appeared in a second study, on yellow fever vaccine responses in identical twins.

Sequencing input: memory (CD45RO+) T cells sorted from blood. The source is a woman between 18 and 30 years old in good health.

This clonotype was seen a few times. The chain employs TRBV4-1 and TRBJ2-6; no clear D. The CDR3 loop spans 16 amino acids. V was cut by 0 bases and J by 3 bases, with 9 bases left in between. CDR1 is MGHRA, CDR2 YSYEKL, per germline. CDR3 bases: TGCGCCAGCAGCCAAGATTATCGGGTTGGGGCCAACGTCCTGACTTTC. Encoded protein: CASSQDYRVGANVLTF.

The chain links TRBV12-3 or TRBV12-4 to TRBJ1-3; D is undetermined. Trimming removed 4 bases at V and 3 bases at J, with 13 bases between. The CDR3 has 15 amino acids. The CDR3 coding sequence is TGTGCCAGCAGTTGGCTGGGTCTGGTTGGAAACACCATATATTTT. Amino acids: CASSWLGLVGNTIYF.

This chain joins TRBV7-3 and TRBJ2-3; possible D gene TRBD2, 5 bases. Germline loops: CDR1 SGHTA, CDR2 FQGTGA. The CDR3 length is 14 residues. The V end lost 6 bases, the J end lost 2 bases, and 12 bases lay between the germline ends. CDR3 region: CASSHDGNTDTQYF. Written as DNA, the CDR3 is TGTGCCAGCAGTCATGACGGGAACACAGATACGCAGTATTTT. The complete variable domain, with remaining parts taken from reference TRBV7-3 and TRBJ2-3, reads GAGVSQTPSNKVTEKGKYVELRCDPISGHTALYWYRQSLGQGPEFLIYFQGTGAADDSGLPNDRFFAVRPEGSVSTLKIQRTERGDSAVYLCASSHDGNTDTQYFGPGTRLTVL.

This clonotype occurred many times. CDR3 sequence (DNA): TGTGCCAGCAGTACCCGGGTAGCGGGACTGTTCTACAATGAGCAGTTCTTC. This sequence encodes CASSTRVAGLFYNEQFF. The genes are TRBV12-3 or TRBV12-4 and TRBJ2-1, with 8 bases aligning to TRBD2. The CDR3 sequence is 17 residues long. J gave up 3 bases and V 5 bases, and 12 bases lay outside the gene matches.

This clonotype was recorded a few times. The chain combines TRBV7-8 with TRBJ2-3; 13 bases line up with TRBD2. Germline CDR1 SGHVS, CDR2 FQNEAQ. The CDR3 length is 16 residues. V gave up 1 base and J gave up 5 bases; unmatched junction bases: 3. In nucleotides, the CDR3 is TGTGCCAGCAGCTTAGTCCGACTAGCGGGAGGAGATACGCAGTATTTT. This sequence encodes CASSLVRLAGGDTQYF.

In its sample, this clonotype was seen many times. V gene TRBV5-6 combines with J gene TRBJ2-2; no clear D. Trimming left V 0 bases short and J 7 bases short, with 10 bases between. Per germline, CDR1 SGHDT and CDR2 YYEEEE. This CDR3 has 14 amino acids. DNA of the CDR3: TGTGCCAGCAGCTTGGCCAATATCGTCGGGGAGCTGTTTTTT. Translated: CASSLANIVGELFF.

The chain links TRBV6-1 to TRBJ1-5; 8 bases agree with TRBD1. Per the germline V gene, CDR1 is MNHNS and CDR2 is SASEGT. This CDR3 is built from 15 residues. Trimming removed 3 bases from V and 5 bases from J; junction bases left unmatched: 6. The CDR3 is CASSEGQGADQPQHF. Written as DNA, the CDR3 is TGTGCCAGCAGTGAGGGGCAGGGGGCGGATCAGCCCCAGCATTTT.

This chain links TRBV20-1 with TRBJ1-2; TRBD1 might be the D (5 bases). CDR3 length: 16 amino acids. The germline CDR1 and CDR2 sequences are DFQATT and SNEGSKA (reference sequence). Trimming removed 3 bases from V and 3 bases from J, with 20 bases in between. CDR3 in amino acids: CSARLNPPETDYGYTF. As DNA, the CDR3 is TGCAGTGCTAGGCTTAACCCCCCAGAGACAGACTATGGCTACACCTTC.

V gene TRBV18 combines with J gene TRBJ1-1; D gene unclear. Looked up from germline, CDR1 is KGHSH and CDR2 is LQKENI. The CDR3 contains 14 residues. Trimming pared 0 bases from V and 1 base from J, leaving 6 bases between. CDR3 DNA: TGTGCCAGCTCACCACCTATGGAGAACACTGAAGCTTTCTTT. It translates to CASSPPMENTEAFF. Combining the CDR3 with reference TRBV18 and TRBJ1-1 gives the whole variable domain NAGVMQNPRHLVRRRGQEARLRCSPMKGHSHVYWYRQLPEEGLKFMVYLQKENIIDESGMPKERFSAEFPKEGPSILRIQQVVRGDSAAYFCASSPPMENTEAFFGQGTRLTVV.

This clonotype was observed at least ten times. This chain joins TRBV12-3 or TRBV12-4 and TRBJ2-7; the match to TRBD1 covers 11 bases. Trimming took 1 base from V and 6 from J; bases not matched to a gene: 11. This CDR3 spans 17 amino acids. CDR3 in amino acids: CASSLVGGTGGPGEQYF. Written as DNA, the CDR3 is TGTGCCAGCAGTTTAGTGGGCGGGACAGGGGGGCCTGGCGAGCAGTACTTC.

This clonotype was seen a few times. V and J are TRBV5-4 and TRBJ2-4; D perhaps matches TRBD2 (6 bases). V lost 0 bases and J 0 bases, leaving 10 bases between the germline ends. The length of the CDR3 is 16 residues. Germline V gene sequence: CDR1 SGHNT, CDR2 YYREEE (reference sequence). CDR3 in amino acids: CASSLGGTAAKNIQYF. The CDR3 nucleotides read TGTGCCAGCAGCTTGGGGGGGACTGCAGCCAAAAACATTCAGTACTTC.

This chain uses TRBV3-1 with TRBJ2-7; perhaps TRBD1 as D (5 bases). The germline V and J ends were trimmed by 2 bases and 7 bases, with 21 bases remaining between them. There are 16 residues in the CDR3. Germline V gene lookup returns CDR1 LGHDT and CDR2 YNNKEL (reference sequence). The DNA of the CDR3 is TGTGCCAGCAGCCAAAATAGGGGCCCTCCTGGTAAGGAGCAGTACGTC. Its protein is CASSQNRGPPGKEQYV.

The chain recombines TRBV24-1 with TRBJ2-3; TRBD2 matches 10 bases. Germline V gene data show CDR1 as KGHDR and CDR2 as SFDVKD. The junction had 11 bases not matched to a gene; V was cut back by 2 bases and J by 7 bases. This CDR3 spans 17 amino acids. The CDR3 DNA follows: TGTGCCACCAGTGATTCTACCTTGACTAGCGGGCTGAATACGCAGTATTTT. This translates into CATSDSTLTSGLNTQYF.

This clonotype has just a few counts. The chain has TRBV14 and TRBJ2-1; D unclear. CDR1 and CDR2 from the germline V gene are SGHDN and FVKESK. Trimming took 2 bases from V and 6 from J, leaving 8 bases between them. The CDR3 totals 13 residues. The CDR3 DNA reads TGTGCCAGCAGCCAAACCCACTTCAATGAGCAGTTCTTC. Translating it yields CASSQTHFNEQFF.

This clonotype was recorded a few times. The chain recombines TRBV25-1 with TRBJ2-1, with 9 positions matching TRBD2. The V and J ends lost 4 bases and 6 bases, in that order; junction bases with no gene match: 10. This CDR3 has 16 amino acids. Germline V gives CDR1 MGHDK, CDR2 SYGVNS. The CDR3 here is CASSAPSGGPANEQFF. As DNA, the CDR3 is TGTGCCAGCAGTGCCCCGAGCGGGGGGCCCGCCAATGAGCAGTTCTTC. The variable domain in full, completed from reference TRBV25-1 and TRBJ2-1, reads EADIYQTPRYLVIGTGKKITLECSQTMGHDKMYWYQQDPGMELHLIHYSYGVNSTEKGDLSSESTVSRIRTEHFPLTLESARPSHTSQYLCASSAPSGGPANEQFFGPGTRLTVL.

The table lists this clonotype with a few counts. This sequence joins TRBV18 and TRBJ2-1, with 7 bases matching TRBD2. Germline V CDR1 and CDR2: KGHSH, LQKENI. The CDR3 length is 17 residues. The V gene end was trimmed by 3 bases and the J gene end by 0 bases; junction bases not matched to a gene: 8. CDR3 residues: CASSPTTSTSSYNEQFF. The CDR3, as DNA: TGTGCCAGCTCACCCACGACTAGCACCAGCTCCTACAATGAGCAGTTCTTC. Full variable domain (rest looked up from reference TRBV18 and TRBJ2-1): NAGVMQNPRHLVRRRGQEARLRCSPMKGHSHVYWYRQLPEEGLKFMVYLQKENIIDESGMPKERFSAEFPKEGPSILRIQQVVRGDSAAYFCASSPTTSTSSYNEQFFGPGTRLTVL.

This clonotype was found many times. The V gene is TRBV7-9, the J gene TRBJ1-2; the D is unclear. Germline CDR1 is SEHNR and CDR2 is FQNEAQ (reference sequence). V was cut by 4 bases and J by 2 bases, with 11 bases left in between. The length of the CDR3 is 14 residues. CDR3 bases: TGTGCCAGCAGCTACGGCCAAGCCAACTATGGCTACACCTTC. Protein sequence: CASSYGQANYGYTF. The whole variable domain, remainder taken from reference TRBV7-9 and TRBJ1-2, is DTGVSQNPRHKITKRGQNVTFRCDPISEHNRLYWYRQTLGQGPEFLTYFQNEAQLEKSRLLSDRFSAERPKGSFSTLEIQRTEQGDSAMYLCASSYGQANYGYTFGSGTRLTVV.

The V gene is TRBV20-1, the J gene TRBJ2-5; 10 nucleotides match TRBD2. V lost 3 bases and J lost 5; bases outside the gene matches: 6. The germline CDR1 and CDR2 sequences are DFQATT and SNEGSKA (reference sequence). This CDR3 has 14 amino acids. The CDR3, as DNA: TGCAGTGCTAGGCCCAGCGGGAGGGTGGAGACCCAGTACTTC. Encoded protein: CSARPSGRVETQYF.

This clonotype has at least ten counts. V usage is TRBV12-3 or TRBV12-4 and J usage is TRBJ1-1; unclear D gene. The CDR3 contains 16 residues. V lost 6 bases and J 1 base, leaving 18 bases between the germline ends. CDR3 amino acids: CASSWTGKGRNTEAFF. CDR3 sequence (DNA): TGTGCCAGCAGCTGGACCGGGAAGGGAAGGAACACTGAAGCTTTCTTT.

This clonotype was detected a few times. The J gene is TRBJ2-1, the V gene TRBV28; D is perhaps TRBD1 (6 bases). This CDR3 is built from 12 residues. The V gene lost 6 bases and the J gene lost 4 bases, with 7 bases spanning the gap. Germline CDR1 reads MDHEN; CDR2 reads SYDVKM. CDR3 sequence (DNA): TGTGCCAGCAGACAGGGATACAATGAGCAGTTCTTC. It is translated as CASRQGYNEQFF.

The chain employs TRBV18 and TRBJ2-5; no clear D gene. The V gene lost 4 bases and the J gene lost 0 bases, with 12 bases spanning the gap. The CDR3 covers 15 residues. Germline V CDR1 and CDR2: KGHSH, LQKENI. In nucleotides, the CDR3 is TGTGCCAGCTCACAACCGACAAGCAACCAAGAGACCCAGTACTTC. It translates to CASSQPTSNQETQYF.

This clonotype was recorded many times. The chain is built from TRBV19 and TRBJ2-1, with 10 bases fitting TRBD2. There are 16 residues in the CDR3. Trimming at V came to 5 bases and at J to 5 bases, leaving 9 bases not matched to a gene. Germline V gene lookup returns CDR1 LNHDA and CDR2 SQIVND (reference sequence). CDR3 region: CASSLNSGGYNNEQFF. In nucleotides, the CDR3 is TGTGCCAGTAGTTTAAATAGCGGGGGGTACAACAATGAGCAGTTCTTC.

This clonotype was picked up many times. The CDR3 bases are TGTGCCAGTAGTGACCAGGGACGGGAGACCCAGTACTTC. It specifies CASSDQGRETQYF. The chain employs TRBV19 and TRBJ2-5, with D possibly called TRBD1 or TRBD2 (5 bases each). The CDR3 loop spans 13 amino acids. Trimming took off 5 bases at V and 5 bases at J, with 12 bases between the two ends. Germline CDR1 is LNHDA and CDR2 is SQIVND (reference sequence).

The table lists this clonotype with many counts. V and J are TRBV12-3 or TRBV12-4 and TRBJ1-1; perhaps TRBD1 as D (5 bases). The CDR3 is made up of 14 amino acids. V was cut by 1 base and J by 5 bases, with 11 bases left in between. The CDR3 nucleotides are TGTGCCAGCAGTTTAGGCAGGGCTAAGACTGAAGCTTTCTTT. It codes for CASSLGRAKTEAFF.

This clonotype has a handful of counts. V usage is TRBV20-1 and J usage is TRBJ2-3; 9 positions agree with TRBD2. The junction had 5 bases not matched to a gene; V was cut back by 1 base and J by 6 bases. CDR1 and CDR2 from the germline V gene are DFQATT and SNEGSKA (reference sequence). CDR3 size: 14 residues. CDR3 loop: CSARVGLATDTQYF. The CDR3 DNA follows: TGCAGTGCTAGAGTCGGACTAGCGACGGATACGCAGTATTTT.

The chain is built from TRBV10-1 and TRBJ1-1, with D possibly TRBD1 on 5 matching bases. Germline lookup yields CDR1 WNHNN and CDR2 SYGVQD (reference sequence). The CDR3 length is 13 residues. Trimming took off 4 bases at V and 2 bases at J, with 8 bases between the two ends. The CDR3 coding sequence is TGCGCCAGCAGTGTGCAGGGCAACACTGAAGCTTTCTTT. It is translated as CASSVQGNTEAFF.

This clonotype has more than one count but fewer than ten. The chain is built from TRBV7-9 and TRBJ2-5; 11 nucleotides match TRBD1. Looked up from germline, CDR1 is SEHNR and CDR2 is FQNEAQ (reference sequence). The CDR3 runs to 15 residues. V trimming: 6 bases; J trimming: 1 base; junction bases outside the gene matches: 4. Written as DNA, the CDR3 is TGTGCCAGCAGAGGGGACAGGGGGATCCAAGAGACCCAGTACTTC. Encoded protein: CASRGDRGIQETQYF.

The V and J genes are TRBV27 and TRBJ1-5; no clear D. In germline, CDR1 is MNHEY, CDR2 SMNVEV (reference sequence). Trimming took off 6 bases at V and 4 bases at J, with 13 bases between the two ends. This CDR3 comprises 14 residues. The chain's CDR3 is CASSRAPLNQPQHF. CDR3 nucleotide sequence: TGTGCCAGCAGCCGAGCCCCGCTTAATCAGCCCCAGCATTTT.

This clonotype was recorded at least ten times. The chain employs TRBV18 and TRBJ1-4, with D perhaps matching TRBD1 (5 bases). The CDR3 is 15 amino acids. V shed 2 bases and J shed 5 bases, with 12 bases lying between them. Per the germline V gene, CDR1 is KGHSH and CDR2 is LQKENI. CDR3: CASSPTGVSNEKLFF. CDR3 bases: TGTGCCAGCTCACCAACAGGCGTTAGCAATGAAAAACTGTTTTTT.

This clonotype has ten or more counts. This chain joins TRBV5-1 and TRBJ2-3; TRBD2 matches 10 bases. CDR1 SGHRS and CDR2 YFSETQ come from the germline V gene. J was trimmed by 0 bases and V by 3 bases; bases with no gene match: 4. The CDR3 sequence is 16 residues long. CDR3 DNA sequence: TGCGCCAGCAGCTCACAGACTAGCGGGAGCACAGATACGCAGTATTTT. Its translation is CASSSQTSGSTDTQYF.

This clonotype was observed a handful of times. V is TRBV7-3 and J is TRBJ2-7, with D perhaps TRBD1 (5 bases). V gave up 6 bases and J gave up 1 base, with 19 bases separating them. The CDR3 extends over 16 amino acids. In germline, CDR1 is SGHTA, CDR2 FQGTGA. The CDR3 here is CASRLGHLQGSYEQYF. CDR3 bases: TGTGCCAGCAGACTCGGACACCTACAAGGATCCTACGAGCAGTACTTC.